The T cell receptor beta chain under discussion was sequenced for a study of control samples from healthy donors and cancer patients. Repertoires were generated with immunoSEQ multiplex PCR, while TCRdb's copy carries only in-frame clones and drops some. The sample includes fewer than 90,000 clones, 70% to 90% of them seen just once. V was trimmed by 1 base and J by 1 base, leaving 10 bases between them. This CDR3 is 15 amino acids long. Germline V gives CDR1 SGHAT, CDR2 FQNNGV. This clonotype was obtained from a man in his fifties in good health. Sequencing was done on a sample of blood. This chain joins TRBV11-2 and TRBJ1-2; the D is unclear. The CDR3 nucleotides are TGTGCCAGCAGCTTAGGCGCGCCGATTAACTATGGCTACACCTTC. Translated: CASSLGAPINYGYTF.